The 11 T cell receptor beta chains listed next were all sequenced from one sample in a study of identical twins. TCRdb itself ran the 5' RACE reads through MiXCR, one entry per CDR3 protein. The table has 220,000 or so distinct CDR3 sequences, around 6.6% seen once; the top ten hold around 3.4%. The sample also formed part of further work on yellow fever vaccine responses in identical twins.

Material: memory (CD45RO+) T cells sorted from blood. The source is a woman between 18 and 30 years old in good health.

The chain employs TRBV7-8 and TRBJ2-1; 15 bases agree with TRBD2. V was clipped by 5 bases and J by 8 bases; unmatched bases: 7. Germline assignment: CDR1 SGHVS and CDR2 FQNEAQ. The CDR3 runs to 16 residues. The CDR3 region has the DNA TGTGCCAGCAGCCCCTGGACTAGCGGGGGGGCCTATGAGCAGTTCTTC. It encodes CASSPWTSGGAYEQFF.

This CDR3 is CASSLSGRGHNEQFF. CDR3 bases: TGTGCCAGCAGCCTTAGCGGGAGGGGACACAATGAGCAGTTCTTC. J is TRBJ2-1 and V is TRBV3-1; 11 bases are shared with TRBD2. The ends lost 4 bases at V and 5 bases at J; junction bases unmatched: 4. Germline lookup yields CDR1 LGHDT and CDR2 YNNKEL (reference sequence). The CDR3 is made up of 15 amino acids.

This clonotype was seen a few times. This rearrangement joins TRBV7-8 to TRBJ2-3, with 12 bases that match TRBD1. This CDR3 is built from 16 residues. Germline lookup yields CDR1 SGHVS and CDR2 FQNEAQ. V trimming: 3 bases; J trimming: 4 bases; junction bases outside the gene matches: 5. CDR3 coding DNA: TGTGCCAGCAGCTTCATGGGACAGGGGGCTGCAGATACGCAGTATTTT. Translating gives CASSFMGQGAADTQYF.

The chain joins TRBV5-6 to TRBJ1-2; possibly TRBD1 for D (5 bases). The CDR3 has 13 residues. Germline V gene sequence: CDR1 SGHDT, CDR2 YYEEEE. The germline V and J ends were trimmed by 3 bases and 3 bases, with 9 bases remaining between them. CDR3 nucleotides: TGTGCCAGCAGCTCGGACACTTACTATGGCTACACCTTC. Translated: CASSSDTYYGYTF.

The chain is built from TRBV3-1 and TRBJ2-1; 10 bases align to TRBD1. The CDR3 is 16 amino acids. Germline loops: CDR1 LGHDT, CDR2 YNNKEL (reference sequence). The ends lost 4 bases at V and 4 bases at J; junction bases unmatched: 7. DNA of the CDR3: TGTGCCAGCAGCCCGGCAACGGGACAGGGGTACAATGAGCAGTTCTTC. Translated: CASSPATGQGYNEQFF.

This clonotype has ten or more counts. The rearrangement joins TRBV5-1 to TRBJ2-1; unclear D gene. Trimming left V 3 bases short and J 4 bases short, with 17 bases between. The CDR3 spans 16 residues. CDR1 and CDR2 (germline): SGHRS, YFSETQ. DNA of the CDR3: TGCGCCAGCAGCTGGCCCCCTAAAGTCCCGTACAATGAGCAGTTCTTC. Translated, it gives CASSWPPKVPYNEQFF. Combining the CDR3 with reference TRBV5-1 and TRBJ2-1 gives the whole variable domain KAGVTQTPRYLIKTRGQQVTLSCSPISGHRSVSWYQQTPGQGLQFLFEYFSETQRNKGNFPGRFSGRQFSNSRSEMNVSTLELGDSALYLCASSWPPKVPYNEQFFGPGTRLTVL.

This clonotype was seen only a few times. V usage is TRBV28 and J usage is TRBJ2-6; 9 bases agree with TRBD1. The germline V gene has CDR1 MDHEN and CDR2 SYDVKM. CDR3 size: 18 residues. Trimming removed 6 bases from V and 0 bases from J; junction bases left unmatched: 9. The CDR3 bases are TGTGCCAGCAGCCCAGTAGGGACAGGGAGCTCTGGGGCCAACGTCCTGACTTTC. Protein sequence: CASSPVGTGSSGANVLTF.

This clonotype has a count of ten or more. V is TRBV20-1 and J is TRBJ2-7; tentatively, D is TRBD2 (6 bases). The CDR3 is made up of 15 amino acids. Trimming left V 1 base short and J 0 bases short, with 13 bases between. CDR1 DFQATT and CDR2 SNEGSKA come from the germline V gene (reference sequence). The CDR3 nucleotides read TGCAGTGCTAGAGGAAGCGGGCCAGGCTCCTACGAGCAGTACGTC. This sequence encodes CSARGSGPGSYEQYV.

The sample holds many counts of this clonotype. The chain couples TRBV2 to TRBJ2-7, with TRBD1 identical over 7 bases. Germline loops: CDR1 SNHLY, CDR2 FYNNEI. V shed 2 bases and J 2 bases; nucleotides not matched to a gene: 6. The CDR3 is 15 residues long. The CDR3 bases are TGTGCCAGCAGTGAAAATAGGGGGCCCACCTACGAGCAGTACTTC. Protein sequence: CASSENRGPTYEQYF.

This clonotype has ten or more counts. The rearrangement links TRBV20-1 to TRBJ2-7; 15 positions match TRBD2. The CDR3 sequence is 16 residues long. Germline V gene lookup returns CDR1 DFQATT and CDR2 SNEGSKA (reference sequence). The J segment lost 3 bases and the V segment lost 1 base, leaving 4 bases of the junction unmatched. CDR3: CSARGTSGRALYEQYF. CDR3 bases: TGCAGTGCTAGAGGGACTAGCGGGAGGGCCCTCTACGAGCAGTACTTC.

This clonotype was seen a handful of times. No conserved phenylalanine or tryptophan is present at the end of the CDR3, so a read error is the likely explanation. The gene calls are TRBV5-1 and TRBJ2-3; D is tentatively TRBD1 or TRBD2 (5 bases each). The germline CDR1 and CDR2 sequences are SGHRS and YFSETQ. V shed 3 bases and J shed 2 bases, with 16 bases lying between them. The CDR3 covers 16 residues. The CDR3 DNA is TGCGCCAGCAGCTCCCGGGACGGGATTTTCACAGATACGCAGTATCTT. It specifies CASSSRDGIFTDTQYL.